These 18 T cell receptor beta chains were sequenced from one sample in a study of shared clonotypes between healthy human individuals. Libraries were prepared by immunoSEQ multiplex PCR; TCRdb keeps only in-frame clonotypes and omits some of them. Among about 1,900,000 clones, roughly 95% were seen once, and the ten largest hold roughly 1.2%. Naive CD8 cells, CD45RO-negative and positively selected for CCR7, excluded terminally differentiated effector memory CD45RA+ cells. Sequenced input: naive CD8+ T cells sorted from blood. These receptors were collected from a man aged 18 to 35 in good health.

The genes are TRBV11-2 and TRBJ1-3; the D is unclear. The CDR3 sequence is 16 residues long. CDR1 SGHAT and CDR2 FQNNGV come from the germline V gene. V was clipped by 1 base and J by 0 bases, with 10 bases between them. The CDR3 is CASSLVVGLSGNTIYF. CDR3 coding DNA: TGTGCCAGCAGCTTAGTCGTGGGTCTCTCTGGAAACACCATATATTTT.

Concerning this clone itself: The sample holds other DNA sequences that translate to the same CDR3. The chain couples TRBV7-9 to TRBJ2-7; weak D call: TRBD1 (5 bases). V was shortened by 6 bases and J by 0 bases, with 9 bases between the two germline ends. Germline V gene lookup returns CDR1 SEHNR and CDR2 FQNEAQ (reference sequence). This CDR3 has 13 amino acids. This CDR3 reads CASSPDSSYEQYF. CDR3 coding DNA: TGTGCCAGCAGTCCCGACAGCTCCTACGAGCAGTACTTC.

The chain has TRBV7-9 and TRBJ2-5; 10 nucleotides match TRBD1. CDR3 length equals 16 residues. Trimming cost V 2 bases and J 4 bases; bases outside gene matches: 7. Germline CDR1 reads SEHNR; CDR2 reads FQNEAQ (reference sequence). For the CDR3, the DNA is TGTGCCAGCAGCTTATCCCCTGACAGGGGGCCAGAGACCCAGTACTTC. This encodes CASSLSPDRGPETQYF.

This clone appeared once. The chain is built from TRBV10-2 and TRBJ2-2, with 7 bases identical to TRBD1. Per germline, CDR1 WSHSY and CDR2 SAAADI. V was pared by 3 bases and J by 3 bases, with 7 bases of the junction left unmatched. There are 16 residues in the CDR3. DNA for the CDR3: TGCGCCAGCAGTGATTATAAGGGGGCGGACACCGGGGAGCTGTTTTTT. Its translation is CASSDYKGADTGELFF.

As concerns this clone: The sample holds other DNA sequences that translate to the same CDR3. In DNA, the CDR3 is TGTGCCAGCAGTTTCGGGGGCTCCTACGAGCAGTACTTC. Translating it yields CASSFGGSYEQYF. The chain is built from TRBV28 and TRBJ2-7; tentative D call: TRBD2 (6 bases). Germline V lookup: CDR1 MDHEN, CDR2 SYDVKM. V was clipped by 3 bases and J by 0 bases, with 6 bases between them. The CDR3 length is 13 residues.

In regard to this clone: A much larger clone sits a single nucleotide away, making a read error possible. The CDR3 sequence: CASSLGLAGDNEQFF. In DNA form, the CDR3 reads TGTGCCAGCAGCTTGGGACTAGCGGGGGACAATGAGCAGTTCTTC. The chain employs TRBV5-6 and TRBJ2-1, with 12 bases lining up with TRBD2. The CDR3 spans 15 residues. Germline assignment: CDR1 SGHDT and CDR2 YYEEEE. The J segment lost 5 bases and the V segment lost 0 bases, leaving 0 bases of the junction unmatched.

The chain uses TRBV29-1 and TRBJ2-2; possible D gene TRBD1, 6 bases. The ends were cut back, 5 bases at V and 0 bases at J, with 10 bases in the middle. CDR1 is SQVTM, CDR2 ANQGSEA, per germline. The CDR3 covers 14 residues. The CDR3: CSVTGQTNTGELFF. In DNA form, the CDR3 reads TGCAGCGTTACCGGACAGACGAACACCGGGGAGCTGTTTTTT.

This chain uses TRBV5-1 with TRBJ2-7, with TRBD2 matching 7 bases. Germline loops: CDR1 SGHRS, CDR2 YFSETQ. The CDR3 has 14 residues. V lost 5 bases to trimming and J lost 1 base; unmatched junction nucleotides: 6. CDR3 amino acids: CASSIAGYSYEQYF. The DNA of the CDR3 is TGCGCCAGCAGTATAGCGGGTTATTCCTACGAGCAGTACTTC.

The V and J genes are TRBV27 and TRBJ1-6; D might be TRBD1 (5 bases). The CDR3 extends over 16 amino acids. V lost 3 bases, J lost 6 bases, and 15 bases lay in between. Germline CDR1 MNHEY, CDR2 SMNVEV (reference sequence). The CDR3 DNA is TGTGCCAGCAGTTTTGGGGGACCCTGGCCTAATTCACCCCTCCACTTT. It translates to CASSFGGPWPNSPLHF.

The chain has TRBV29-1 and TRBJ2-4; 7 nucleotides align to TRBD1. The CDR3 loop spans 13 amino acids. V shed 6 bases and J 8 bases; nucleotides not matched to a gene: 10. Germline CDR1 is SQVTM and CDR2 is ANQGSEA. Here the CDR3 DNA reads TGCAGCGTCGTCTACAGGGGTACGGACATTCAGTACTTC. Protein: CSVVYRGTDIQYF.

This chain uses TRBV27 with TRBJ2-1; TRBD2 matches at 7 bases. Germline loops: CDR1 MNHEY, CDR2 SMNVEV (reference sequence). CDR3 length: 15 residues. The junction had 11 bases not matched to a gene; V was cut back by 5 bases and J by 7 bases. The CDR3 reads CASSTDGTTLNEQFF. Here the CDR3 DNA reads TGTGCCAGCAGTACGGACGGGACTACGCTAAATGAGCAGTTCTTC.

J is TRBJ1-1 and V is TRBV4-1, with 8 bases aligning to TRBD1. The CDR3 covers 13 residues. CDR1 is MGHRA, CDR2 YSYEKL, per germline. V shed 3 bases, J shed 4 bases, and the junction held 1 base outside the gene matches. In DNA form, the CDR3 reads TGCGCCAGCAGCCAGACAGGGGCCACTGAAGCTTTCTTT. It yields the protein CASSQTGATEAFF.

This chain connects TRBV19 to TRBJ2-5; D is unresolved. The CDR3 extends over 15 amino acids. From germline, CDR1 is LNHDA and CDR2 SQIVND (reference sequence). Trimming cost V 3 bases and J 3 bases, with 14 bases left between them. The CDR3 here is CASSIAMSDEETQYF. CDR3 DNA sequence: TGTGCCAGTAGTATTGCAATGAGCGATGAAGAGACCCAGTACTTC.

CDR3 region: CASPWGLAASYEQYF. The CDR3 coding sequence is TGTGCCAGCCCTTGGGGACTAGCGGCCTCCTACGAGCAGTACTTC. The chain combines TRBV6-4 with TRBJ2-7; 11 bases are a match to TRBD2. Trimming removed 8 bases from V and 0 bases from J; junction bases left unmatched: 6. CDR1 is MRHNA, CDR2 SNTAGT, per germline. The CDR3 totals 15 residues.

The rearrangement joins TRBV5-6 to TRBJ2-4; D may be TRBD2 (5 bases). Looked up from germline, CDR1 is SGHDT and CDR2 is YYEEEE. The CDR3 extends over 14 amino acids. V was trimmed by 4 bases and J by 8 bases, leaving 16 bases between them. CDR3 in amino acids: CASSPRGSGDIQYF. CDR3 in DNA: TGTGCCAGCAGCCCACGGGGTTCGGGCGACATTCAGTACTTC.

The count of this clone is one. The V and J genes are TRBV5-8 and TRBJ2-1; 10 bases match TRBD2. V was pared by 1 base and J by 0 bases, with 4 bases of the junction left unmatched. This CDR3 has 17 amino acids. Germline V gene lookup returns CDR1 SGHTS and CDR2 YDEGEE. CDR3 sequence: CASSLSGGASSYNEQFF. In nucleotides, the CDR3 is TGTGCCAGCAGCTTGAGCGGGGGGGCGAGCTCCTACAATGAGCAGTTCTTC.

The chain couples TRBV2 to TRBJ1-1; 12 nucleotides align to TRBD1. The CDR3 loop spans 17 amino acids. From germline, CDR1 is SNHLY and CDR2 FYNNEI. V was clipped by 6 bases and J by 5 bases; unmatched bases: 13. CDR3 sequence (DNA): TGTGCCAGCAGGGACCCGGGACAGGGGGCAAGGAGGACTGAAGCTTTCTTT. Its translation: CASRDPGQGARRTEAFF.

The V and J genes are TRBV30 and TRBJ2-3; no reliable D call. This CDR3 spans 13 amino acids. The V gene lost 4 bases and the J gene lost 0 bases, with 8 bases spanning the gap. Looked up from germline, CDR1 is GTSNPN and CDR2 is SVGIG (reference sequence). Here the CDR3 reads CAWNSASTDTQYF. The DNA for the CDR3 is TGTGCCTGGAACAGCGCTAGCACAGATACGCAGTATTTT.